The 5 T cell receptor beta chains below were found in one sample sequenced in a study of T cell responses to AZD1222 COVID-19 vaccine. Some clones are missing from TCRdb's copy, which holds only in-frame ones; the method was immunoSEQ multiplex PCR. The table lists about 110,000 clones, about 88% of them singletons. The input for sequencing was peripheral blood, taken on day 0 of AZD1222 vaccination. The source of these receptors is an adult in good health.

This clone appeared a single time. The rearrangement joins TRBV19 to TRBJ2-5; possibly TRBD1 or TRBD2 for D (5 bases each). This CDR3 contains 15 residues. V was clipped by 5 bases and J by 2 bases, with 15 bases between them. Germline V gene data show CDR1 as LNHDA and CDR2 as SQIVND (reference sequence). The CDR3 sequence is CASSRYTGPQETQYF. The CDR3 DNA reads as TGTGCCAGTAGTCGCTATACGGGACCTCAAGAGACCCAGTACTTC.

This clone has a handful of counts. CDR3 in DNA: TGTGCCAGCAGCCCCGATTCAGATCAGCCCCAGCATTTT. This codes for CASSPDSDQPQHF. The gene calls are TRBV6-5 and TRBJ1-5; D gene unclear. CDR1 MNHEY and CDR2 SVGAGI come from the germline V gene. V shed 6 bases and J shed 5 bases, with 11 bases lying between them. This CDR3 spans 13 amino acids.

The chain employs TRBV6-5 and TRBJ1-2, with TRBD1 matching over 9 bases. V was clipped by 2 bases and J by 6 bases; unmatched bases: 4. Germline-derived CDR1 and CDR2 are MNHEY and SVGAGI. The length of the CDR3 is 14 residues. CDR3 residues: CASSYGDRDDGYTF. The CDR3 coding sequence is TGTGCCAGCAGTTACGGGGACAGGGACGATGGCTACACCTTC.

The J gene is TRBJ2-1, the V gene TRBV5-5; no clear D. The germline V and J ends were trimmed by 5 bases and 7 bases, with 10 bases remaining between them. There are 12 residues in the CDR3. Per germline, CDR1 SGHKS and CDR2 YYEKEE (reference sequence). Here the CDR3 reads CASSLSVNEQFF. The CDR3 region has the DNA TGTGCCAGCAGTTTGTCGGTGAATGAGCAGTTCTTC. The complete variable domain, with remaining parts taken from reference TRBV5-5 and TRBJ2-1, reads DAGVTQSPTHLIKTRGQQVTLRCSPISGHKSVSWYQQVLGQGPQFIFQYYEKEERGRGNFPDRFSARQFPNYSSELNVNALLLGDSALYLCASSLSVNEQFFGPGTRLTVL.

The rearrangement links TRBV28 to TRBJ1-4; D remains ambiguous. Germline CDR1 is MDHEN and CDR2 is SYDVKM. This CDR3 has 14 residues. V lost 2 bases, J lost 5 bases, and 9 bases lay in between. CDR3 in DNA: TGTGCCAGCAGTTTAGAACAGAGAAATGAAAAACTGTTTTTT. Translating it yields CASSLEQRNEKLFF.